This is a list of T cell receptor beta chains from one sample in a study of naive and memory T cell subsets. Via MiXCR, TCRdb re-called the UMI-ligation and nested PCR reads, giving one row per CDR3 protein. The table has approximately 37,000 distinct CDR3 sequences, 8% to 13% seen once. This sample comprised skin, obtained from a tuberculin skin test site. These receptors all stem from an adult in good health. Both conserved end residues are part of each CDR3. Fields, in order: V gene, clone size, CDR3 protein. Expanded clones are given a class, and other clones once, few, many or no size at all.

v_gene: TRBV30
abundance: few
CDR3aa: CAWSVRRGETQYF

v_gene: TRBV20-1
abundance: NA
CDR3aa: CSATPPKGGYEQYF

v_gene: TRBV29-1
abundance: few
CDR3aa: CSVGLGGRYGYTF

v_gene: TRBV12-3/TRBV12-4
abundance: many
CDR3aa: CASSKSGGTDTQYF

v_gene: TRBV6-6
abundance: many
CDR3aa: CASSYVGNQPQHF

v_gene: TRBV5-5
abundance: many
CDR3aa: CASSLASGHLFYYEQYF

v_gene: TRBV5-1
abundance: many
CDR3aa: CASSSRQFQETQYF

v_gene: TRBV20-1
abundance: NA
CDR3aa: CSARDIRFSGNTIYF

v_gene: TRBV19
abundance: NA
CDR3aa: CASLGQLNTEAFF

v_gene: TRBV15
abundance: NA
CDR3aa: CATSRDRFFDTEAFF

v_gene: TRBV5-1
abundance: many
CDR3aa: CASSLGGQRNMNTEAFF

v_gene: TRBV12-3/TRBV12-4
abundance: NA
CDR3aa: CASSFGTGYEQYF

v_gene: TRBV2
abundance: NA
CDR3aa: CASNRLAGGTETQYF

v_gene: TRBV4-1
abundance: few
CDR3aa: CASSSGTIPDTQYF

v_gene: TRBV2
abundance: many
CDR3aa: CASIYDNEQFF

v_gene: TRBV6-1
abundance: many
CDR3aa: CASSAGTSGSNNEQFF

v_gene: TRBV11-2
abundance: few
CDR3aa: CASSFSGAGGQETQYF

v_gene: TRBV18
abundance: NA
CDR3aa: CASSTTDDQPQHF

v_gene: TRBV2
abundance: NA
CDR3aa: CASSSFEWEGAQNQPQHF

v_gene: TRBV12-3/TRBV12-4
abundance: many
CDR3aa: CASSLFTYEQYF

v_gene: TRBV7-2
abundance: few
CDR3aa: CASSLAGQPTDTQYF

v_gene: TRBV2
abundance: many
CDR3aa: CASSGVQTYEQYF